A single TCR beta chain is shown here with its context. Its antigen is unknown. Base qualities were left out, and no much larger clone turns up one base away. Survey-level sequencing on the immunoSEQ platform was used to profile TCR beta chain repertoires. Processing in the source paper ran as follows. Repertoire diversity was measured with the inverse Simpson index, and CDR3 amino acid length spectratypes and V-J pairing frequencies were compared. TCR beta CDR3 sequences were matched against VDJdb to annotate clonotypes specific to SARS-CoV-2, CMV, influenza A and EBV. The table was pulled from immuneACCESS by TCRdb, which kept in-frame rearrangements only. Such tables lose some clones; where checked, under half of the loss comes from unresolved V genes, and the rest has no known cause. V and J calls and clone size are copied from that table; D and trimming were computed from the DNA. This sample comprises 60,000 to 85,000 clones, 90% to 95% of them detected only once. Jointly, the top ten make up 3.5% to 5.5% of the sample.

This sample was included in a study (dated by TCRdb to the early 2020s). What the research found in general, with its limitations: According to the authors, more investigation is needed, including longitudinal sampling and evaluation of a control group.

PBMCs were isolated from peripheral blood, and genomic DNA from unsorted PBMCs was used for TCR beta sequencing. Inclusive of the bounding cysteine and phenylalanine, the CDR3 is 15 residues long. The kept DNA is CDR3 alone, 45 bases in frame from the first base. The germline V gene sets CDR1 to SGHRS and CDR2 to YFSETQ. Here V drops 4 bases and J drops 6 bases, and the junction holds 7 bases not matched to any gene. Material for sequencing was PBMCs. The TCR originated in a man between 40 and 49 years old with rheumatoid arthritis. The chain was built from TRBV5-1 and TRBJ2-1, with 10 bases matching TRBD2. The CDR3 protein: CASSPSGGSSNEQFF. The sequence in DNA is TGCGCCAGCAGCCCTAGCGGGGGCTCGTCCAATGAGCAGTTCTTC.